This passage covers 32 T cell receptor beta chains from one sample sequenced in a study of cytomegalovirus exposure and HLA in healthy donors. Primers: 60 Vbeta forward and 13 Jbeta reverse. Sequencing was performed with immunoSEQ multiplex PCR; in TCRdb, only in-frame clones are kept and a portion is missing. The sample has 65,000 to 95,000 clones; 70% to 80% are singletons. Sequencing input: PBMCs. These receptors all stem from a human donor in good health.

This clone was detected only once. The genes are TRBV5-6 and TRBJ2-5, with TRBD2 matching 12 bases. Germline trimming cut 4 bases from V and 2 bases from J; bases unmatched to any gene: 3. The CDR3 is 15 residues long. Per the germline V gene, CDR1 is SGHDT and CDR2 is YYEEEE. The CDR3 loop reads CASSPTSGGQETQYF. The CDR3, as DNA: TGTGCCAGCAGCCCCACTAGCGGGGGGCAAGAGACCCAGTACTTC.

As regards this clone: One end of the junction varies from germline; a read error may be responsible. This chain connects TRBV30 to TRBJ1-2; TRBD1 aligns across 7 bases. CDR3 length equals 11 residues. The V gene's germline CDR1 is GTSNPN and CDR2 SVGIG (reference sequence). CDR3 in DNA: TGTGCCTGCACGCAGGGGGATGGCTACCCCTTC. Encoded protein: CACTQGDGYPF.

Details on this clone: At one end, the junction sequence differs from germline, possibly due to a read error. V is TRBV7-9 and J is TRBJ1-1; D unresolved. This CDR3 comprises 9 residues. The germline CDR1 and CDR2 sequences are SEHNR and FQNEAQ (reference sequence). The CDR3 DNA is TGTGCCAGCAGCTTAGGAGGGAAATTT. It specifies CASSLGGKF.

To note about this clone: The germline gene is not matched at one end of the junction; a read error may be the cause. The rearrangement joins TRBV2 to TRBJ1-5, with D hard to call. Germline-derived CDR1 and CDR2 are SNHLY and FYNNEI. The CDR3 contains 12 residues. CDR3 coding DNA: TGTGCCTGCACGAGCCTAGGTCAGCCCCAGAATTTT. This codes for CACTSLGQPQNF.

This chain links TRBV11-1 with TRBJ1-2; 7 nucleotides match TRBD1. Trimming cost V 7 bases and J 5 bases; bases outside gene matches: 16. The CDR3 spans 16 residues. Germline-derived CDR1 and CDR2 are SGHAT and FQDESV (reference sequence). The CDR3 reads CASTSLGTEGMYGYTF. Written as DNA, the CDR3 is TGTGCCAGCACCTCCTTGGGGACAGAAGGCATGTATGGCTACACCTTC.

CDR3 DNA: TGCGCCAGCAGCCAATCGACAGGGAGCACAGATACGCAGTATTTT. Residues: CASSQSTGSTDTQYF. This chain uses TRBV4-1 with TRBJ2-3, with 7 bases aligning to TRBD1. With 2 bases clipped from V and 0 bases from J, the junction kept 2 bases outside the gene matches. Germline loops: CDR1 MGHRA, CDR2 YSYEKL. This CDR3 region has 15 residues.

V is TRBV19 and J is TRBJ1-1; D is possibly TRBD1 (6 bases). CDR1 and CDR2 (germline): LNHDA, SQIVND (reference sequence). V was trimmed by 10 bases and J by 3 bases, leaving 18 bases between them. The CDR3 totals 14 residues. CDR3 DNA sequence: TGTGCCACCATAGCCAGGGGCTCGGACACTGAAGCTTTCTTT. It codes for CATIARGSDTEAFF.

The gene calls are TRBV5-6 and TRBJ2-3; 7 bases are shared with TRBD2. CDR1 is SGHDT and CDR2 is YYEEEE in the germline V gene. With 3 bases clipped from V and 2 bases from J, the junction kept 12 bases outside the gene matches. The CDR3 contains 17 residues. This chain's CDR3 is CASSWLTGTTSTDTQYF. The CDR3 nucleotides read TGTGCCAGCAGCTGGCTTACCGGGACTACCTCCACAGATACGCAGTATTTT. Full variable domain (missing parts from reference TRBV5-6 and TRBJ2-3): DAGVTQSPTHLIKTRGQQVTLRCSPKSGHDTVSWYQQALGQGPQFIFQYYEEEERQRGNFPDRFSGHQFPNYSSELNVNALLLGDSALYLCASSWLTGTTSTDTQYFGPGTRLTVL.

This sequence joins TRBV9 and TRBJ1-3; 7 nucleotides align to TRBD1. After removal of 3 bases from V and 5 bases from J, the junction contained 5 bases not matched to a gene. The CDR3 extends over 14 amino acids. Germline CDR1 SGDLS, CDR2 YYNGEE. In DNA, the CDR3 is TGTGCCAGCAGCGGAAGACAGGGACGAAACACCATATATTTT. Amino acid sequence: CASSGRQGRNTIYF.

The chain recombines TRBV6-6 with TRBJ1-1; 7 nucleotides line up with TRBD1. Germline V CDR1 and CDR2: MNHNY, SVGAGI (reference sequence). The CDR3 spans 16 residues. Unmatched junction bases numbered 12, after V lost 8 bases and J lost 0 bases. CDR3 sequence (DNA): TGTGCCAGCTGGCACGCAAGGACAGGCCTGAACACTGAAGCTTTCTTT. This translates into CASWHARTGLNTEAFF.

This chain uses TRBV21-1 with TRBJ1-2; TRBD1 reflects the table's D call only, with no check against the DNA. TRBV21-1 is listed as a pseudogene. This CDR3 is 15 amino acids long. The CDR3 spells CASSKVATANYGYTF. DNA for the CDR3: TGTGCCAGCAGCAAAGTCGCGACAGCTAACTATGGCTACACCTTC.

The rearrangement uses TRBV2 and TRBJ2-2; 8 bases fit TRBD2. Germline V gives CDR1 SNHLY, CDR2 FYNNEI. The CDR3 consists of 16 residues. Unmatched junction bases numbered 12, after V lost 7 bases and J lost 5 bases. In DNA form, the CDR3 reads TGTGCCAGCAAATCCGAAGCGGGGGTGCAAACCGGGGAGCTGTTTTTT. This gives the protein CASKSEAGVQTGELFF.

This clone has only a few counts. The chain combines TRBV2 with TRBJ1-5; D perhaps matches TRBD1 (5 bases). CDR1 and CDR2 from the germline V gene are SNHLY and FYNNEI. The V gene lost 6 bases and the J gene lost 2 bases, with 11 bases spanning the gap. The CDR3 runs 14 residues. CDR3 sequence: CASRGPGGNQPQHF. The CDR3 DNA is TGTGCCAGCAGGGGGCCTGGGGGCAATCAGCCCCAGCATTTT.

This clone came up once. The chain has TRBV30 and TRBJ1-5, with a tentative D call TRBD1 (6 bases). The V end was cut by 8 bases, the J end by 0 bases, with 20 bases between. The CDR3 runs 16 residues. Germline CDR1 reads GTSNPN; CDR2 reads SVGIG (reference sequence). The CDR3 spells CALSTGTSNSNQPQHF. The CDR3 bases are TGTGCCCTATCGACCGGGACATCGAATAGCAATCAGCCCCAGCATTTT.

The V and J genes are TRBV7-8 and TRBJ2-2, with 8 bases that match TRBD2. This CDR3 spans 15 amino acids. V lost 4 bases, J lost 5 bases, and 6 bases stayed unmatched. CDR1 and CDR2 from the germline V gene are SGHVS and FQNEAQ. CDR3 sequence: CASSYGGALTGELFF. CDR3 DNA: TGTGCCAGCAGCTACGGGGGGGCACTGACCGGGGAGCTGTTTTTT.

The chain has TRBV5-4 and TRBJ2-5; 8 nucleotides align to TRBD2. Trimming took 0 bases from V and 1 from J; bases not matched to a gene: 2. The CDR3 has 15 amino acids. In germline, CDR1 is SGHNT, CDR2 YYREEE (reference sequence). The CDR3 nucleotides read TGTGCCAGCAGCTTGGCTAGCGGGCCCCAAGAGACCCAGTACTTC. It encodes CASSLASGPQETQYF.

This clone was seen only a few times. The chain uses TRBV12-5 and TRBJ1-5; D is unclear. Germline values: CDR1 LGHNT, CDR2 FRNRAP. Deletions cut 4 bases from V and 4 bases from J, with 5 bases between. This CDR3 spans 12 amino acids. CDR3 sequence reads: CASGSENQPQHF. CDR3 coding DNA: TGTGCTAGTGGTTCAGAAAATCAGCCCCAGCATTTT.

By share, this clone counts as medium-sized. This chain uses TRBV6-5 with TRBJ2-3, with TRBD2 as a possible D gene (7 bases). CDR3 length: 13 amino acids. Germline V gene data show CDR1 as MNHEY and CDR2 as SVGAGI. The ends were cut back, 8 bases at V and 7 bases at J, with 16 bases in the middle. This CDR3 reads CASHPGGQNTQYF. As DNA, the CDR3 is TGTGCCAGCCACCCCGGGGGGCAGAATACGCAGTATTTT.

V usage is TRBV27 and J usage is TRBJ2-6, with TRBD1 matching over 9 bases. This CDR3 is built from 16 residues. CDR1 and CDR2 (germline): MNHEY, SMNVEV (reference sequence). V was pared by 5 bases and J by 4 bases, with 6 bases of the junction left unmatched. CDR3 region: CASSPGTGSGANVLTF. CDR3 nucleotides: TGTGCCAGCAGTCCCGGGACAGGGTCCGGGGCCAACGTCCTGACTTTC.

The CDR3, as DNA: TGTGCCAGCAGCCAAAACAGGGGGAGGAATGAGCAGTTCTTC. The encoded protein is CASSQNRGRNEQFF. The chain joins TRBV7-2 to TRBJ2-1; 8 positions agree with TRBD1. Germline CDR1 SGHTA, CDR2 FQGNSA. V gave up 5 bases and J gave up 7 bases; unmatched junction bases: 7. CDR3 size: 14 residues.

V and J are TRBV7-8 and TRBJ1-5; D call uncertain. Trimming removed 0 bases at V and 6 bases at J, with 12 bases between. The CDR3 runs to 15 residues. CDR1 is SGHVS and CDR2 is FQNEAQ in the germline V gene. DNA for the CDR3: TGTGCCAGCAGCTTAGCGCTGCAGGTGGTTCAGCCCCAGCATTTT. It yields the protein CASSLALQVVQPQHF.

The gene calls are TRBV1 and TRBJ2-1; TRBD2 is the table's D call, not checked against the DNA. TRBV1 is a pseudogene locus. This CDR3 region has 14 residues. This CDR3 is CTSSQVAKPNEQFF. CDR3 nucleotides: TGCACCAGCAGCCAAGTCGCTAAGCCCAATGAGCAGTTCTTC.

The chain couples TRBV19 to TRBJ1-1; the D gene is possibly TRBD1 (6 bases). V lost 3 bases to trimming and J lost 1 base, with 9 bases between them. Germline V gene data show CDR1 as LNHDA and CDR2 as SQIVND (reference sequence). CDR3 length: 14 residues. In DNA form, the CDR3 reads TGTGCCAGTAGTATCTTACAGGGGAACACTGAAGCTTTCTTT. Translated, it gives CASSILQGNTEAFF.

The gene calls are TRBV9 and TRBJ2-1; perhaps TRBD1 as D (6 bases). This CDR3 comprises 15 residues. The V end lost 0 bases, the J end lost 5 bases, and 12 bases lay between the germline ends. The germline CDR1 and CDR2 sequences are SGDLS and YYNGEE. CDR3 loop: CASSVGTDFHNEQFF. CDR3 sequence (DNA): TGTGCCAGCAGCGTAGGGACAGACTTCCACAATGAGCAGTTCTTC.

A note on this clone: One junction end does not reproduce the germline sequence, and a read error may be involved. The V gene is TRBV7-2, the J gene TRBJ1-2; no definite D call. Germline V lookup: CDR1 SGHTA, CDR2 FQGNSA. There are 13 residues in the CDR3. CDR3 loop: CASSLAGDYGYPF. In DNA form, the CDR3 reads TGTGCCAGCAGCTTAGCAGGCGACTATGGCTACCCCTTC. Together with reference TRBV7-2 and TRBJ1-2, the CDR3 gives the full variable domain: GAGVSQSPSNKVTEKGKDVELRCDPISGHTALYWYRQSLGQGLEFLIYFQGNSAPDKSGLPSDRFSAERTGGSVSTLTIQRTQQEDSAVYLCASSLAGDYGYPFGSGTRLTVV.

This clone has more than one count but fewer than ten. The chain carries TRBV13 and TRBJ1-2; weak D call: TRBD1 (5 bases). V was pared by 0 bases and J by 5 bases, with 7 bases between. This CDR3 comprises 13 residues. In germline, CDR1 is PRHDT, CDR2 FYEKMQ (reference sequence). The CDR3 region has the DNA TGTGCCAGCAGCTTAGGGGACAAATATGGCTACACCTTC. Translating gives CASSLGDKYGYTF.

This clone was observed a handful of times. This rearrangement joins TRBV5-1 to TRBJ1-1; no firm D call. The length of the CDR3 is 13 residues. Germline values: CDR1 SGHRS, CDR2 YFSETQ. The V end lost 8 bases, the J end lost 4 bases, and 15 bases lay between the germline ends. As DNA, the CDR3 is TGCGCCAGGAGGGTTGGGGTGTGCACTGAAGCTTTCTTT. It is translated as CARRVGVCTEAFF.

A word on this clone: Germline is not matched at one junction end, which may reflect a read error. The V and J genes are TRBV10-1 and TRBJ1-2; the D is unclear. The CDR3 sequence is 13 residues long. CDR1 is WNHNN and CDR2 is SYGVQD in the germline V gene (reference sequence). CDR3 residues: CASSEGSTYGYPF. Written as DNA, the CDR3 is TGCGCCAGCAGTGAAGGGAGTACCTATGGCTACCCCTTC.

The chain couples TRBV5-5 to TRBJ2-1, with 8 bases aligning to TRBD1. CDR1 SGHKS and CDR2 YYEKEE come from the germline V gene (reference sequence). This CDR3 is built from 16 residues. J was trimmed by 4 bases and V by 4 bases; bases with no gene match: 10. CDR3 in DNA: TGTGCCAGCAGCCCGACAGGGGATCTATTATACAATGAGCAGTTCTTC. Translating it yields CASSPTGDLLYNEQFF. Using reference TRBV5-5 and TRBJ2-1 for the parts outside the CDR3, the full variable domain is DAGVTQSPTHLIKTRGQQVTLRCSPISGHKSVSWYQQVLGQGPQFIFQYYEKEERGRGNFPDRFSARQFPNYSSELNVNALLLGDSALYLCASSPTGDLLYNEQFFGPGTRLTVL.

The rearrangement uses TRBV2 and TRBJ2-7; possibly TRBD1 for D (5 bases). CDR3 length: 13 amino acids. Germline assignment: CDR1 SNHLY and CDR2 FYNNEI. Trimming removed 3 bases at V and 8 bases at J, with 14 bases between. The CDR3 region is CASSENSLGQQYF. The CDR3 nucleotides read TGTGCCAGCAGTGAGAACAGTTTGGGGCAGCAGTACTTC.

The rearrangement uses TRBV5-1 and TRBJ1-2, with 7 bases matching TRBD1. There are 14 residues in the CDR3. The trim removed 6 bases at V and 2 bases at J, leaving 7 bases unmatched. In germline, CDR1 is SGHRS, CDR2 YFSETQ. The DNA for the CDR3 is TGCGCCAGCATGGAGGGGGCGCAGAACTATGGCTACACCTTC. Protein sequence: CASMEGAQNYGYTF. The variable domain in full, completed from reference TRBV5-1 and TRBJ1-2, reads KAGVTQTPRYLIKTRGQQVTLSCSPISGHRSVSWYQQTPGQGLQFLFEYFSETQRNKGNFPGRFSGRQFSNSRSEMNVSTLELGDSALYLCASMEGAQNYGYTFGSGTRLTVV.

The table lists this clone with a few counts. The rearrangement joins TRBV12-5 to TRBJ2-5; D unresolved. V dropped 7 bases and J dropped 5 bases, with 11 bases sitting between them. This CDR3 has 12 residues. Germline loops: CDR1 LGHNT, CDR2 FRNRAP. The CDR3 reads CASARLQETQYF. CDR3 bases: TGTGCTAGTGCCAGGTTGCAGGAGACCCAGTACTTC. Full variable domain (rest looked up from reference TRBV12-5 and TRBJ2-5): DARVTQTPRHKVTEMGQEVTMRCQPILGHNTVFWYRQTMMQGLELLAYFRNRAPLDDSGMPKDRFSAEMPDATLATLKIQPSEPRDSAVYFCASARLQETQYFGPGTRLLVL.